The 2 T cell receptor beta chains below come from one sample, sequenced in a study of Ad26.COV2.S vaccination and SARS-CoV-2 variants. Indicated treatment: roughly 18 received Ad26.COV2.S at low or high dose, single or two shots; five or six received placebo; per-sample allocation not given. At day 63 after the first vaccine or placebo injection, samples were drawn. Profiled with immunoSEQ multiplex PCR; TCRdb holds only in-frame clones, not every one. The table lists 400,000 to 450,000 clones, less than 95% of them singletons. The sample consisted of peripheral blood, taken in a trial of Ad26.COV2.S vaccine versus placebo. Receptors originate from a person between 18 and 65 years old who received the Ad26.COV2.S COVID-19 vaccine or a placebo.

The J gene is TRBJ1-2, the V gene TRBV19; tentative D call: TRBD1 (5 bases). Germline V lookup: CDR1 LNHDA, CDR2 SQIVND (reference sequence). Trimming removed 7 bases from V and 4 bases from J, with 19 bases in between. This CDR3 region has 15 residues. The CDR3: CASTLTFRTPYGYTF. The CDR3 DNA sequence: TGTGCCAGTACCCTTACGTTTCGGACACCCTATGGCTACACCTTC.

The V and J genes are TRBV5-4 and TRBJ2-7; 13 bases fit TRBD2. Looked up from germline, CDR1 is SGHNT and CDR2 is YYREEE (reference sequence). The CDR3 loop spans 17 amino acids. J was trimmed by 2 bases and V by 0 bases; bases with no gene match: 5. In DNA, the CDR3 is TGTGCCAGCAGCTTGGCACCCGGACTAGCGGGAGCCTACGAGCAGTACTTC. Encoded protein: CASSLAPGLAGAYEQYF.